The sequence of this T cell receptor (beta chain) was determined in a study of tumor-infiltrating lymphocytes in oesophageal squamous cell carcinoma. TCRdb called the PCR reads again in MiXCR, with one record for every CDR3 protein. The sample has about 14,000 distinct CDR3 sequences, 40% to 60% seen once. This CDR3 contains 16 residues. V was clipped by 3 bases and J by 2 bases, with 14 bases between them. The receptor's source is a male donor with esophageal squamous cell carcinoma. The chain employs TRBV12-3 or TRBV12-4 and TRBJ1-5; D unclear. The sample taken for sequencing was blood. The CDR3, as DNA: TGTGCCAGCAGTTTTGGGCTAGGGATGGGCAATCAGCCCCAGCATTTT. Its translation: CASSFGLGMGNQPQHF.